This passage covers 4 T cell receptor beta chains from one sample sequenced in a study of Graves' ophthalmopathy and Graves' hyperthyroidism. Amplification targeted the TCR beta CDR3 regions, with RNA transcripts as the source material. The authors performed first-round RT-PCR with HTBI primers and then a second-round multiplex PCR. Using its own MiXCR run on the multiplex PCR reads, TCRdb lists one record per CDR3 protein. Among 500,000 to 700,000 distinct CDR3 sequences listed, about a fifth were seen once. Specimen: peripheral blood. These receptors all stem from a woman younger than 30 with stable Graves' hyperthyroidism. Some clones in this sample may be carry-over from other donors' samples.

In its sample, this clonotype was seen many times. One junction end does not reproduce the germline sequence, and a read error may be involved. J is TRBJ1-5 and V is TRBV6-1, with 8 bases lining up with TRBD1. The CDR3 spans 13 residues. Germline lookup yields CDR1 MNHNS and CDR2 SASEGT. The CDR3 DNA reads TGTGCCAGCAGGATTCAGGGGGCGCAGCCCCAGCGTTTT. Protein: CASRIQGAQPQRF.

The chain joins TRBV2 to TRBJ2-2; 7 nucleotides line up with TRBD2. In germline, CDR1 is SNHLY, CDR2 FYNNEI. Trimming took 8 bases from V and 6 from J; bases not matched to a gene: 3. The CDR3 covers 12 residues. In DNA, the CDR3 is TGTGCCAGCCAACGGGGGGCCGGGGAGCTGTTTTTT. Protein: CASQRGAGELFF.

There are many counts of this clonotype. The chain recombines TRBV19 with TRBJ1-1, with a weak D call TRBD1 (5 bases). Trimming left V 8 bases short and J 1 base short, with 14 bases between. Germline V gene lookup returns CDR1 LNHDA and CDR2 SQIVND (reference sequence). This CDR3 is built from 14 residues. CDR3 region: CASESRGWNTEAFF. CDR3 DNA: TGTGCCAGTGAGTCACGGGGCTGGAACACTGAAGCTTTCTTT.

The chain employs TRBV20-1 and TRBJ2-5, with 13 positions matching TRBD2. This CDR3 spans 19 amino acids. V gave up 4 bases and J gave up 1 base; unmatched junction bases: 15. Germline-derived CDR1 and CDR2 are DFQATT and SNEGSKA (reference sequence). The CDR3 DNA follows: TGCAGTGCTACCCTCATCCCGGGACTAGCGGGGCACCTCCAAGAGACCCAGTACTTC. Its protein is CSATLIPGLAGHLQETQYF.